The rows below give T cell receptor beta chains drawn from one sample of a study of blood T cell repertoires in COVID-19. Profiling relied on immunoSEQ multiplex PCR, and the TCRdb table lists in-frame clones only, not all of them. The repertoire holds over 200,000 clones, about 88% seen once, with roughly 5% in the top ten. Material: peripheral blood. The source of these receptors is a woman aged 40 to 49 with acute or convalescent COVID-19. Each CDR3 is given with its conserved first and last residue. A D gene is named only where the DNA matches it firmly. Some rows have no size entry. The others give once, few or many, or a class for an expanded clone.

d_call: TRBD1
v_call: TRBV5-1
clone_size: NA
j_call: TRBJ2-2
cdr3_nt: TGCGCCAGCAGCTCGGACAGGGTCACCGGGGAGCTGTTTTTT
cdr3_aa: CASSSDRVTGELFF

d_call: TRBD1
v_call: TRBV3-1/TRBV3-2
clone_size: NA
j_call: TRBJ1-1
cdr3_nt: TGTGCCAGCAGCAGGACAGGGCAGGGGACTGAAGCTTTCTTT
cdr3_aa: CASSRTGQGTEAFF

d_call: NA
v_call: TRBV9
clone_size: NA
j_call: TRBJ1-6
cdr3_nt: TGTGCCAGCAGCCCAACAGGGCAAAGGAATTCACCCCTCCACTTT
cdr3_aa: CASSPTGQRNSPLHF

d_call: TRBD1
v_call: TRBV6-1
clone_size: NA
j_call: TRBJ1-2
cdr3_nt: TGTGCCAGCAGTGAAACGGGGACAGGGTTGGACTACACCTTC
cdr3_aa: CASSETGTGLDYTF

d_call: NA
v_call: TRBV9
clone_size: NA
j_call: TRBJ1-1
cdr3_nt: TGTGCCAGCAGCCCGAGGACGAGGAGGACCGAACTTGAAGCTTTCTTT
cdr3_aa: CASSPRTRRTELEAFF

d_call: NA
v_call: TRBV5-1
clone_size: NA
j_call: TRBJ1-5
cdr3_nt: TGCGCCAGCAGCTTGGACGGTTATAGCAATCAGCCCCAGCATTTT
cdr3_aa: CASSLDGYSNQPQHF

d_call: NA
v_call: TRBV18
clone_size: NA
j_call: TRBJ2-3
cdr3_nt: TGTGCCAGCTCACCGGCGGTGAGCACAGATACGCAGTATTTT
cdr3_aa: CASSPAVSTDTQYF

d_call: TRBD1
v_call: TRBV29-1
clone_size: NA
j_call: TRBJ1-2
cdr3_nt: TGCAGCGTCGCGAAGACAGGGGACTATGGCTACACCTTC
cdr3_aa: CSVAKTGDYGYTF

d_call: NA
v_call: TRBV12-3/TRBV12-4
clone_size: NA
j_call: TRBJ2-2
cdr3_nt: TGTGCCAGCAGTCCTGGACAGACCGGGGAGCTGTTTTTT
cdr3_aa: CASSPGQTGELFF

d_call: NA
v_call: TRBV19
clone_size: NA
j_call: TRBJ1-3
cdr3_nt: TGTGCCAGTACCCCGGTAGACTCTGGAAACACCATATATTTT
cdr3_aa: CASTPVDSGNTIYF

d_call: NA
v_call: TRBV11-2
clone_size: NA
j_call: TRBJ2-2
cdr3_nt: TGTGCCAGCAGCTCTCAGGGGGAGCTGTTTTTT
cdr3_aa: CASSSQGELFF

d_call: NA
v_call: TRBV4-1
clone_size: NA
j_call: TRBJ1-5
cdr3_nt: TGCGCCAGCAGCCAAGACGACATGAATCAACCCCAGCATTTT
cdr3_aa: CASSQDDMNQPQHF

d_call: NA
v_call: TRBV7-8
clone_size: NA
j_call: TRBJ2-3
cdr3_nt: TGTGCCAGCAGGTCTAGCGTTGGCACAGATACGCAGTATTTT
cdr3_aa: CASRSSVGTDTQYF

d_call: TRBD2
v_call: TRBV7-6
clone_size: NA
j_call: TRBJ2-3
cdr3_nt: TGTGCCAGCAGCCTGGCTAGCGGGGGCACAGATACGCAGTATTTT
cdr3_aa: CASSLASGGTDTQYF

d_call: NA
v_call: TRBV10-2
clone_size: NA
j_call: TRBJ1-2
cdr3_nt: TGCGCCAGCAGTGAGTCGGGGGGTGGCTACACCTTC
cdr3_aa: CASSESGGGYTF

d_call: NA
v_call: TRBV6-2/TRBV6-3
clone_size: NA
j_call: TRBJ1-1
cdr3_nt: TGTGCCAGCAGTTACTCATCAGGGTACCCCGGCACTGAAGCTTTCTTT
cdr3_aa: CASSYSSGYPGTEAFF

d_call: NA
v_call: TRBV2
clone_size: once
j_call: TRBJ1-1
cdr3_nt: TGTGCCAGCAGTGAATTCATCGGGGGCACTGAAGCTTTCTTT
cdr3_aa: CASSEFIGGTEAFF

d_call: NA
v_call: TRBV11-2
clone_size: NA
j_call: TRBJ2-3
cdr3_nt: TGTGCCAGCAGCTTAAGGGACATAGCAGGGATCACAGATACGCAGTATTTT
cdr3_aa: CASSLRDIAGITDTQYF

d_call: TRBD1
v_call: TRBV24-1
clone_size: NA
j_call: TRBJ2-1
cdr3_nt: TGTGCCACCAGTGATTGGACAGGGGGGCTAGGGGAGCAGTTCTTC
cdr3_aa: CATSDWTGGLGEQFF

d_call: TRBD1
v_call: TRBV7-9
clone_size: NA
j_call: TRBJ1-2
cdr3_nt: TGTGCCAGCAGCTTACTAATTCCGCAGGGGGCGAAGGGCTACACCTTC
cdr3_aa: CASSLLIPQGAKGYTF

d_call: NA
v_call: TRBV7-8
clone_size: NA
j_call: TRBJ2-2
cdr3_nt: TGTGCCAGCAGCCAGACAGCGAACACCGGGGAGCTGTTTTTT
cdr3_aa: CASSQTANTGELFF

d_call: NA
v_call: TRBV15
clone_size: once
j_call: TRBJ2-4
cdr3_nt: TGTGCCACCAGCAGAGTAGGAGTTCTAGCCAAAAACATTCAGTACTTC
cdr3_aa: CATSRVGVLAKNIQYF

d_call: NA
v_call: TRBV19
clone_size: NA
j_call: TRBJ1-2
cdr3_nt: TGTGCCAGTAGTAGGGATCGACAGGCTAACTATGGCTACACCTTC
cdr3_aa: CASSRDRQANYGYTF

d_call: TRBD1
v_call: TRBV7-8
clone_size: NA
j_call: TRBJ1-2
cdr3_nt: TGTGCCAGCAGCGTCGGACAGGGAGGGTTTGGGGGTGGCTACACCTTC
cdr3_aa: CASSVGQGGFGGGYTF

d_call: NA
v_call: TRBV30
clone_size: NA
j_call: TRBJ1-5
cdr3_nt: TGTGCCTGGAGTGTATCCGGGATTCAGCCCCAGCATTTT
cdr3_aa: CAWSVSGIQPQHF

d_call: NA
v_call: TRBV7-3
clone_size: NA
j_call: TRBJ2-2
cdr3_nt: TGTGCCAGCAGCTCTCGACAAGGATACGGGGAGCTGTTTTTT
cdr3_aa: CASSSRQGYGELFF

d_call: TRBD1
v_call: TRBV5-6
clone_size: few
j_call: TRBJ1-2
cdr3_nt: TGTGCCAGCAGACCCGGGACAGGGGGTCTTCCTTATGGCTACACCTTC
cdr3_aa: CASRPGTGGLPYGYTF

d_call: NA
v_call: TRBV7-2
clone_size: NA
j_call: TRBJ1-1
cdr3_nt: TGTGCCAGCAGCTTAGTTTATCTCAGGGTACCTTTCTTT
cdr3_aa: CASSLVYLRVPFF

d_call: TRBD1
v_call: TRBV4-1
clone_size: NA
j_call: TRBJ1-1
cdr3_nt: TGCGCCAGCAGCCACCCGAGTGACAGGGGGCCCTTCACTGAAGCTTTCTTT
cdr3_aa: CASSHPSDRGPFTEAFF

d_call: TRBD1
v_call: TRBV27
clone_size: NA
j_call: TRBJ2-5
cdr3_nt: TGTGCCAGCAGTTTACTCCGGACAGGGGGTTCAGAGACCCAGTACTTC
cdr3_aa: CASSLLRTGGSETQYF

d_call: NA
v_call: TRBV7-3
clone_size: NA
j_call: TRBJ2-2
cdr3_nt: TGTGCCAGCAGCTTACAACCTAGCTCGAACACCGGGGAGCTGTTTTTT
cdr3_aa: CASSLQPSSNTGELFF

d_call: NA
v_call: TRBV6-5
clone_size: many
j_call: TRBJ1-5
cdr3_nt: TGTGCCAGCAGCCTCCTGCCGGCAGGTAATCAGCCCCAGCATTTT
cdr3_aa: CASSLLPAGNQPQHF

d_call: NA
v_call: TRBV11-2
clone_size: NA
j_call: TRBJ1-2
cdr3_nt: TGTGCCAGCAGCTTACGTCGAGTCAGGGATTATGGCTACACCTTC
cdr3_aa: CASSLRRVRDYGYTF

d_call: TRBD1
v_call: TRBV24-1
clone_size: NA
j_call: TRBJ2-6
cdr3_nt: TGTGCCACCAGTGGTCCAACAGGGGGCTCTGGGGCCAACGTCCTGACTTTC
cdr3_aa: CATSGPTGGSGANVLTF

d_call: NA
v_call: TRBV11-3
clone_size: NA
j_call: TRBJ2-1
cdr3_nt: TGTGCCAGCAGCTCCCGGCTAGCGTACTACAATGAGCAGTTCTTC
cdr3_aa: CASSSRLAYYNEQFF

d_call: NA
v_call: TRBV5-1
clone_size: NA
j_call: TRBJ1-2
cdr3_nt: TGCGCCAGCAGCTTGGGAGGGAATGGCTACACCTTC
cdr3_aa: CASSLGGNGYTF

d_call: NA
v_call: TRBV6-1
clone_size: NA
j_call: TRBJ1-2
cdr3_nt: TGTGCCAGCAGTGAAACCGGACACATCAAAGCATCCTATGGCTACACCTTC
cdr3_aa: CASSETGHIKASYGYTF

d_call: TRBD1
v_call: TRBV3-1/TRBV3-2
clone_size: NA
j_call: TRBJ1-1
cdr3_nt: TGTGCCAGCAGCCACCTCGGCAGCTCCAGGGGGACTGAAGCTTTCTTT
cdr3_aa: CASSHLGSSRGTEAFF

d_call: TRBD1
v_call: TRBV18
clone_size: NA
j_call: TRBJ1-1
cdr3_nt: TGTGCCAGCTCACCACCCCCCGGGACAGGGGGCCAAGCTTTCTTT
cdr3_aa: CASSPPPGTGGQAFF

d_call: TRBD1
v_call: TRBV11-3
clone_size: NA
j_call: TRBJ1-2
cdr3_nt: TGTGCCAGCAGCTTATCGGGCGGACAGGGGTATGGCTACACCTTC
cdr3_aa: CASSLSGGQGYGYTF

d_call: TRBD2
v_call: TRBV10-3
clone_size: NA
j_call: TRBJ2-1
cdr3_nt: TGTGCCATCACCCGAGGACTAGCGCAACAGAATGAGCAGTTCTTC
cdr3_aa: CAITRGLAQQNEQFF

d_call: NA
v_call: TRBV1
clone_size: once
j_call: TRBJ2-3
cdr3_nt: TGCACCAGCAGCCAAGGCCCTAGCGGGGGAACAGATACGCAGTATTTT
cdr3_aa: CTSSQGPSGGTDTQYF

d_call: NA
v_call: TRBV6-6
clone_size: NA
j_call: TRBJ1-1
cdr3_nt: TGTGCCAGCAGTTTATCACTCAATTCGGACACTGAAGCTTTCTTT
cdr3_aa: CASSLSLNSDTEAFF

d_call: TRBD1
v_call: TRBV5-1
clone_size: NA
j_call: TRBJ1-6
cdr3_nt: TGCGCCAGCAGCTTGGGGGACAGGGTGTCTCCTCGGAATTCACCCCTCCACTTT
cdr3_aa: CASSLGDRVSPRNSPLHF

d_call: NA
v_call: TRBV9
clone_size: NA
j_call: TRBJ1-6
cdr3_nt: TGTGCCAGCAGCGTAAGGCCCCGAGGGAATTCACCCCTCCACTTT
cdr3_aa: CASSVRPRGNSPLHF

d_call: TRBD2
v_call: TRBV3-1/TRBV3-2
clone_size: few
j_call: TRBJ2-5
cdr3_nt: TGTGCCAGCAGCCAAGACTGGCGGGGGGGCCGAAAGACCCAGTACTTC
cdr3_aa: CASSQDWRGGRKTQYF

d_call: TRBD1
v_call: TRBV2
clone_size: NA
j_call: TRBJ1-5
cdr3_nt: TGTGCCAGTTCCAGGGGGAATCAGCCCCAGCATTTT
cdr3_aa: CASSRGNQPQHF

d_call: TRBD1
v_call: TRBV5-1
clone_size: NA
j_call: TRBJ1-3
cdr3_nt: TGCGCCAGCAGCGTAGGACCGGGACAGGGAACTGGAAACACCATATATTTT
cdr3_aa: CASSVGPGQGTGNTIYF

d_call: TRBD1
v_call: TRBV7-8
clone_size: NA
j_call: TRBJ2-4
cdr3_nt: TGTGCCAGCAGCTTAACCCCGACAGGGATCATAGCCAAAAACATTCAGTACTTC
cdr3_aa: CASSLTPTGIIAKNIQYF

d_call: TRBD1
v_call: TRBV14
clone_size: NA
j_call: TRBJ2-5
cdr3_nt: TGTGCCAGCAGCCAGCTGACAGGGGGCGTGGAGACCCAGTACTTC
cdr3_aa: CASSQLTGGVETQYF

d_call: TRBD1
v_call: TRBV4-1
clone_size: NA
j_call: TRBJ2-2
cdr3_nt: TGCGCCAGCAGCCCCCGACAGGGGGCCACCGGGGAGCTGTTTTTT
cdr3_aa: CASSPRQGATGELFF

d_call: NA
v_call: TRBV20-1
clone_size: NA
j_call: TRBJ1-1
cdr3_nt: TGCAGTGCTAGCCATAACACTGAAGCTTTCTTT
cdr3_aa: CSASHNTEAFF

d_call: TRBD1
v_call: TRBV18
clone_size: NA
j_call: TRBJ2-4
cdr3_nt: TGTGCCAGCTCACCCGCGACAGGGGGCAAAAACATTCAGTACTTC
cdr3_aa: CASSPATGGKNIQYF

d_call: TRBD1
v_call: TRBV6-1
clone_size: NA
j_call: TRBJ1-2
cdr3_nt: TGTGCCAGCAGTGAAGCGCCGGGACAGGGTGGTCTAGGCTATGGCTACACCTTC
cdr3_aa: CASSEAPGQGGLGYGYTF

d_call: NA
v_call: TRBV20-1
clone_size: NA
j_call: TRBJ1-1
cdr3_nt: TGCAGTGCTAGTCGGGGGGCGAAAACACAGAACACTGAAGCTTTCTTT
cdr3_aa: CSASRGAKTQNTEAFF

d_call: TRBD2
v_call: TRBV7-2
clone_size: NA
j_call: TRBJ2-1
cdr3_nt: TGTGCCAGCAGCTACGGACTAGCGGGATACAATGAGCAGTTCTTC
cdr3_aa: CASSYGLAGYNEQFF